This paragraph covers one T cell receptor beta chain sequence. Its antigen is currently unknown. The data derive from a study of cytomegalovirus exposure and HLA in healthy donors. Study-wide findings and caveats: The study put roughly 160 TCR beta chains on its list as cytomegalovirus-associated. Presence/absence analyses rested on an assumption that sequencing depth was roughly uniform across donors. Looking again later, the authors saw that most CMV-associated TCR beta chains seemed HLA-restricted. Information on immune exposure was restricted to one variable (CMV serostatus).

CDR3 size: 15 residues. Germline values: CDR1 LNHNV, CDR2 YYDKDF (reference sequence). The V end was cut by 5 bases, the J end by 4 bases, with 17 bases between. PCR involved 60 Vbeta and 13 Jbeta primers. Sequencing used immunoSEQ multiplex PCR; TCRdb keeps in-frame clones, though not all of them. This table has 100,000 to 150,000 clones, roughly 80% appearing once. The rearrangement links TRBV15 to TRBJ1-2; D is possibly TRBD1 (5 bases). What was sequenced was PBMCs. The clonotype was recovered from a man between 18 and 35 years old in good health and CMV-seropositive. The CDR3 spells CATSQGDGGIYGYTF. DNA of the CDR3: TGTGCCACCAGCCAAGGGGACGGGGGGATCTATGGCTACACCTTC.